The clone carrying this T cell receptor beta chain has a handful of counts. This specimen comes from a study of T-cell reconstitution after alpha-beta-depleted transplantation in children. This CDR3 has 13 residues. V lost 8 bases, J lost 10 bases, and 7 bases stayed unmatched. Germline V lookup: CDR1 MGHRA, CDR2 YSYEKL. The TCRbeta library incorporated unique molecular identifiers. From the PCR reads, TCRdb called clonotypes with MiXCR, one entry per CDR3 protein. Altogether about 540,000 distinct CDR3 sequences are present, 18% being singletons, with the ten largest covering roughly 3.3%. The starting material was PBMCs from the stem cell graft donor, obtained from the stem cell graft. The source of this sequence is a human donor who donated a stem cell graft to a child with acute lymphoblastic leukemia. V usage is TRBV4-1 and J usage is TRBJ2-1, with 11 bases identical to TRBD2. Here the CDR3 DNA reads TGCGCCAGCTATAGCGGGAGGGCAGAGGAGCAGTTCTTC. It codes for CASYSGRAEEQFF.